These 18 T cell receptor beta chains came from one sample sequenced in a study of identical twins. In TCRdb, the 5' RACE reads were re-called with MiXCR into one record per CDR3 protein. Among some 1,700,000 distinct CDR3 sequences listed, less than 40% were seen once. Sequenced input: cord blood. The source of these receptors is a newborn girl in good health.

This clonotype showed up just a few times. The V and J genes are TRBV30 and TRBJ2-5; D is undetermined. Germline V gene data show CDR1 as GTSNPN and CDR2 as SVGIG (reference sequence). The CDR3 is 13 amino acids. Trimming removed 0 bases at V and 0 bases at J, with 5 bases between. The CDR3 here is CAWSVYYQETQYF. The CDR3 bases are TGTGCCTGGAGTGTATACTACCAAGAGACCCAGTACTTC.

The CDR3 nucleotides are TGTGCCAGCAGCAAAGCCCAGGGCACCAGCCTTACCGGGGAGCTGTTTTTT. Translated, it gives CASSKAQGTSLTGELFF. This chain joins TRBV21-1 and TRBJ2-2; the table's D call TRBD1 went unverified against the DNA. TRBV21-1 is flagged as a pseudogene. CDR3 size: 17 residues.

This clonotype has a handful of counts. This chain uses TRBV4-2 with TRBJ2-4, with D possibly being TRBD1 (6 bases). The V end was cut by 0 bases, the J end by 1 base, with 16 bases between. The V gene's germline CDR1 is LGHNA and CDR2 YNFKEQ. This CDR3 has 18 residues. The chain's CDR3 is CASSQDLQGLGAKNIQYF. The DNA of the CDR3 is TGTGCCAGCAGCCAAGACTTGCAGGGGCTAGGGGCCAAAAACATTCAGTACTTC.

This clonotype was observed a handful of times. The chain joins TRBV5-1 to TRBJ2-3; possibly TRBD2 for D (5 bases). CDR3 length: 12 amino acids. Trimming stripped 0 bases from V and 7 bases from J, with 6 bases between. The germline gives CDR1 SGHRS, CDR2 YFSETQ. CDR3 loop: CASSLGLNTQYF. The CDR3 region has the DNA TGCGCCAGCAGCTTGGGACTAAATACGCAGTATTTT.

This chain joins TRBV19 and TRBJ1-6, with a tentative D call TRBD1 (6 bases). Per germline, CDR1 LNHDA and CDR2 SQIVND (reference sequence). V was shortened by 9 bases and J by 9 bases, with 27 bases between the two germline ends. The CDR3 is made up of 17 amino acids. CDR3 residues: CASHRGETGRPGSPLHF. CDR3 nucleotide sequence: TGTGCCAGCCACCGTGGGGAGACAGGTCGACCAGGTTCACCCCTCCACTTT.

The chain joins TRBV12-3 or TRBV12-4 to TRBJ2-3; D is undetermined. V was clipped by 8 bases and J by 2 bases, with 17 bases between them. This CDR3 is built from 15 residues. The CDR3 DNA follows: TGTGCCAGCCGACCTGGCGGTCCTAACACAGATACGCAGTATTTT. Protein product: CASRPGGPNTDTQYF.

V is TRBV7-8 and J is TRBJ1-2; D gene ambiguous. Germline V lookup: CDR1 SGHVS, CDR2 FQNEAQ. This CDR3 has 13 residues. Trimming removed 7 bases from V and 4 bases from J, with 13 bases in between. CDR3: CASTDGLRYGYTF. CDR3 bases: TGTGCCAGCACCGATGGACTTCGCTATGGCTACACCTTC.

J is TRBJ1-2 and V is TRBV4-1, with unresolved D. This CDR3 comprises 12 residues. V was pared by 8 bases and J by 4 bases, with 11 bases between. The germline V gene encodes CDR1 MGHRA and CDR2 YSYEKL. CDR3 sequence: CASFKLGYGYTF. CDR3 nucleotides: TGCGCCAGCTTTAAATTAGGCTATGGCTACACCTTC.

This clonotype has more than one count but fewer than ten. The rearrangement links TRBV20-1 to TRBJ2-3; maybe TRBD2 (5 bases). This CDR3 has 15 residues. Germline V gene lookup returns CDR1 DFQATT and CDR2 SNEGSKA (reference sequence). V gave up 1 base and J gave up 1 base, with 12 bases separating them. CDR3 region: CSARAQLGGTDTQYF. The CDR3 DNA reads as TGCAGTGCTAGAGCTCAACTAGGAGGCACAGATACGCAGTATTTT.

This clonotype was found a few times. CDR3 amino acids: CASATGRSTEAFF. As DNA, the CDR3 is TGTGCCAGCGCGACGGGGCGGAGCACTGAAGCTTTCTTT. The rearrangement uses TRBV6-1 and TRBJ1-1, with a tentative D call TRBD1 (5 bases). This CDR3 spans 13 amino acids. V was trimmed by 8 bases and J by 4 bases, leaving 14 bases between them. Germline V gives CDR1 MNHNS, CDR2 SASEGT.

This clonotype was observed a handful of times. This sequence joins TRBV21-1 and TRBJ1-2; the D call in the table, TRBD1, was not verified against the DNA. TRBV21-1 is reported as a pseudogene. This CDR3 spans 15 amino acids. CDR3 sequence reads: CASSKEGTGFYGYTF. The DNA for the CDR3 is TGTGCCAGCAGCAAAGAAGGGACAGGCTTCTATGGCTACACCTTC.

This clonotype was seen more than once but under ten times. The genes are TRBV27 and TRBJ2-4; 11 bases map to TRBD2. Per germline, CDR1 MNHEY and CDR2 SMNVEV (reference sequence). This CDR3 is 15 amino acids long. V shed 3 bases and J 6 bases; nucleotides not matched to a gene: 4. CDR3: CASSFYGLAGNIQYF. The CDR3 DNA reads TGTGCCAGCAGTTTCTATGGACTAGCGGGAAACATTCAGTACTTC.

The CDR3 nucleotides read TGTGCCACCGCACGGGAGGGGGAAAAACTGTTTTTT. Residues: CATAREGEKLFF. The chain combines TRBV2 with TRBJ1-4; a possible D gene is TRBD1 (5 bases). This CDR3 is 12 amino acids long. Trimming pared 10 bases from V and 8 bases from J, leaving 14 bases between. In germline, CDR1 is SNHLY, CDR2 FYNNEI.

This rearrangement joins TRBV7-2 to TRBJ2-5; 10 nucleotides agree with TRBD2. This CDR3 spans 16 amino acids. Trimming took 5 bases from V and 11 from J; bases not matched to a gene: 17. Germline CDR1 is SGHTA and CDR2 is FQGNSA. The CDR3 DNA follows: TGTGCCAGCAGCCCCGAAGGGACTAGCGAGGGGAATGAGCAGTACTTC. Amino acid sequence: CASSPEGTSEGNEQYF.

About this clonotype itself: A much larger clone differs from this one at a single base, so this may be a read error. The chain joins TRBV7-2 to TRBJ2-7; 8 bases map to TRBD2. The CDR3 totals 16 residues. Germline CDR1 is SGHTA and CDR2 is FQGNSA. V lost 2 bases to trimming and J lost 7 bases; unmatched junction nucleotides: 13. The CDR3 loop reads CASSLSIASGLNEQYF. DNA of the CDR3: TGTGCCAGCAGCTTAAGTATCGCTAGCGGGCTCAATGAGCAGTACTTC. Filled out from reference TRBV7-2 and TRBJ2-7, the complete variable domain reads GAGVSQSPSNKVTEKGKDVELRCDPISGHTALYWYRQSLGQGLEFLIYFQGNSAPDKSGLPSDRFSAERTGGSVSTLTIQRTQQEDSAVYLCASSLSIASGLNEQYFGPGTRLTVT.

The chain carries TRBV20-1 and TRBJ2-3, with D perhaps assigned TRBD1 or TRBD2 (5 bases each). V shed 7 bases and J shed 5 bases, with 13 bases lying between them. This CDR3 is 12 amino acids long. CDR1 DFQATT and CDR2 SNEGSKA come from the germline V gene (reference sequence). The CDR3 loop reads CSGGIERDTQYF. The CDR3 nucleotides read TGCAGTGGGGGGATCGAGCGAGATACGCAGTATTTT.

The CDR3 is CATSRAPTMNTEAFF. CDR3 DNA: TGTGCCACCAGCAGAGCCCCTACGATGAACACTGAAGCTTTCTTT. The chain is built from TRBV15 and TRBJ1-1; D gene ambiguous. Trimming removed 1 base from V and 0 bases from J, with 9 bases in between. Germline CDR1 and CDR2: LNHNV and YYDKDF (reference sequence). This CDR3 spans 15 amino acids.

CDR3 in amino acids: CASRSVGSEQYF. The CDR3 bases are TGTGCCAGCAGGTCAGTGGGGAGCGAGCAGTACTTC. The rearrangement uses TRBV6-6 and TRBJ2-7, with D perhaps matching TRBD2 (5 bases). V lost 6 bases, J lost 6 bases, and 12 bases lay in between. CDR1 and CDR2 from the germline V gene are MNHNY and SVGAGI (reference sequence). This CDR3 is built from 12 residues.